Listed here is a single TCR beta chain. V shed 1 base, J shed 3 bases, and the junction held 6 bases outside the gene matches. This CDR3 is 15 amino acids long. Germline-derived CDR1 and CDR2 are SGHRS and YFSETQ. The sample comes from a study of blood T cell repertoires in COVID-19. Study overall: The United States, Italy and Spain provided the acute and convalescent COVID-19 samples. Sample material is recorded as cDNA or gDNA derived from T cells, B-cell-depleted T cells, or PBMCs.

Original analysis: Reference gene primer amplification in the assay estimated nucleated cell counts. Profiled with immunoSEQ multiplex PCR; TCRdb holds only in-frame clones, not every one. D and trimming come from the DNA, and the V and J calls and clone size come from that table. Found here are 150,000 to 200,000 clones, approximately 85% of them singletons; the top ten hold around 9.8%. The J gene is TRBJ2-5, the V gene TRBV5-1; TRBD2 matches at 7 bases. The sequence was obtained from a woman over 75 with acute or convalescent COVID-19. Source material: peripheral blood. The CDR3 loop reads CASSLTSSGEETQYF. CDR3 nucleotides: TGCGCCAGCAGCTTGACTTCTAGCGGAGAAGAGACCCAGTACTTC. The whole variable domain, filled in from reference TRBV5-1 and TRBJ2-5, reads KAGVTQTPRYLIKTRGQQVTLSCSPISGHRSVSWYQQTPGQGLQFLFEYFSETQRNKGNFPGRFSGRQFSNSRSEMNVSTLELGDSALYLCASSLTSSGEETQYFGPGTRLLVL.